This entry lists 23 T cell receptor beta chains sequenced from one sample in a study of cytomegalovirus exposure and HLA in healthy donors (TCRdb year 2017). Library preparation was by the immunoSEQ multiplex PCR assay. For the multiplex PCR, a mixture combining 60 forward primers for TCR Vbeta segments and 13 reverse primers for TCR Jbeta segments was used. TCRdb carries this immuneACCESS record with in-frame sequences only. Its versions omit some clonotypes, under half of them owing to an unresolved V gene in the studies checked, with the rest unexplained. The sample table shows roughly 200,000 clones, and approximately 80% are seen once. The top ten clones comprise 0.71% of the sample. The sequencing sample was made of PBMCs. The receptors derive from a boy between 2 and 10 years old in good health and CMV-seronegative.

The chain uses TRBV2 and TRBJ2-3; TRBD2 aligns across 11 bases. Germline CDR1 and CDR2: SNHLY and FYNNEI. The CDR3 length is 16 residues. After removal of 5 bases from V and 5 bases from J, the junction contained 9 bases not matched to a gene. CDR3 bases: TGTGCCAGCAGTATGGGTAGCGGGGGGGCAGGAGATACGCAGTATTTT. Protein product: CASSMGSGGAGDTQYF.

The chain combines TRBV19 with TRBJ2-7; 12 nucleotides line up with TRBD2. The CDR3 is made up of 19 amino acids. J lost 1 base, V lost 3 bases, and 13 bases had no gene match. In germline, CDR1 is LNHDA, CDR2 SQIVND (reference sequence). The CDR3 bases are TGTGCCAGTAGTATGAGAGGGCTAGCGGGAGGGTACACATCCTACGAGCAGTACTTC. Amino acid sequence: CASSMRGLAGGYTSYEQYF.

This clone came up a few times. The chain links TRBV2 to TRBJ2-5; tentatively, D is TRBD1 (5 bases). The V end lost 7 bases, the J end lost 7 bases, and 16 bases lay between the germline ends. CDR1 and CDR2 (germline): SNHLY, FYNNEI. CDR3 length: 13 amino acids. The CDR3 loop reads CASIRQSSGTQYF. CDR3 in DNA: TGTGCCAGCATTAGACAGTCCTCCGGGACCCAGTACTTC.

CDR3 sequence: CASSQRTGGYTF. The CDR3 DNA follows: TGTGCCAGCAGTCAAAGGACAGGTGGCTACACCTTC. V gene TRBV6-5 combines with J gene TRBJ1-2; 7 bases match TRBD1. Germline lookup yields CDR1 MNHEY and CDR2 SVGAGI. The V and J ends lost 5 bases and 7 bases, in that order; junction bases with no gene match: 4. The CDR3 totals 12 residues.

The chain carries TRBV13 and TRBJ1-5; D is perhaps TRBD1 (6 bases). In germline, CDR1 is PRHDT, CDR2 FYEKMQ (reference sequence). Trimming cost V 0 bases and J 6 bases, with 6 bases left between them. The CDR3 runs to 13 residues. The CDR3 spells CASSLGRGQPQHF. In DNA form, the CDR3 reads TGTGCCAGCAGCTTAGGCAGGGGTCAGCCCCAGCATTTT.

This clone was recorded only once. CDR3: CANPPRYEQYF. CDR3 nucleotides: TGCGCAAACCCTCCCAGATACGAGCAGTACTTC. The chain has TRBV23-1 and TRBJ2-7, with D uncertain. TRBV23-1 is labeled an ORF, and its function is uncertain. The length of the CDR3 is 11 residues.

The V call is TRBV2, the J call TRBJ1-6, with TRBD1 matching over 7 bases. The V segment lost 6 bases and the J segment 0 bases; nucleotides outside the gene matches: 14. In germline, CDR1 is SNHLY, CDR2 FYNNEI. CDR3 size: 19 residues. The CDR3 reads CASSHDRELRSSYNSPLHF. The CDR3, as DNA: TGTGCCAGCAGCCATGACAGGGAATTAAGGAGCTCCTATAATTCACCCCTCCACTTT.

CDR3 nucleotides: TGTGCTAGTGGTTTGGGGACAGGATGGGACGAGCAGTACTTC. This gives the protein CASGLGTGWDEQYF. The chain joins TRBV12-5 to TRBJ2-7; 7 bases align to TRBD1. In germline, CDR1 is LGHNT, CDR2 FRNRAP. Trimming at V came to 1 base and at J to 5 bases, leaving 5 bases not matched to a gene. The CDR3 contains 14 residues.

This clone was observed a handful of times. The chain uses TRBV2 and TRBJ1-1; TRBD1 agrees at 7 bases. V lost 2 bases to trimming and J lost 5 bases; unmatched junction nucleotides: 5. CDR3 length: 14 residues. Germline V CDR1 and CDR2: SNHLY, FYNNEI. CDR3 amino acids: CASSETGAVTEAFF. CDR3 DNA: TGTGCCAGCAGTGAAACAGGGGCGGTTACTGAAGCTTTCTTT.

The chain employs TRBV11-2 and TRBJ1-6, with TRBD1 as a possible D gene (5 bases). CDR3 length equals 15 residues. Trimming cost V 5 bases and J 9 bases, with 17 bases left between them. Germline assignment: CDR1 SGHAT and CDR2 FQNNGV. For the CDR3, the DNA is TGTGCCAGCAGCGGACTCGGGGGTAGGGGTTCACCCCTCCACTTT. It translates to CASSGLGGRGSPLHF. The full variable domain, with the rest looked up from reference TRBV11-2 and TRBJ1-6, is EAGVAQSPRYKIIEKRQSVAFWCNPISGHATLYWYQQILGQGPKLLIQFQNNGVVDDSQLPKDRFSAERLKGVDSTLKIQPAKLEDSAVYLCASSGLGGRGSPLHFGNGTRLTVT.

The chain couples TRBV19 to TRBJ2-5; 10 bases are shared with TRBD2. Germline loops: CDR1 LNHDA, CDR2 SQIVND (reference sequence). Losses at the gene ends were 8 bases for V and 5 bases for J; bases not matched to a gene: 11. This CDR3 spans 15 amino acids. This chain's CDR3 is CASAPLAGERETQYF. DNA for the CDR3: TGTGCCAGTGCCCCCCTAGCGGGAGAGAGGGAGACCCAGTACTTC.

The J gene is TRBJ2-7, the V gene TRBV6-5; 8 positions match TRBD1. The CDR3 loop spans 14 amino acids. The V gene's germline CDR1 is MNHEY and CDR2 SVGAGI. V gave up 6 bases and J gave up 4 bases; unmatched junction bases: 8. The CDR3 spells CASSQVQGAYEQYF. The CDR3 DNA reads TGTGCCAGCAGCCAGGTTCAGGGGGCATACGAGCAGTACTTC.

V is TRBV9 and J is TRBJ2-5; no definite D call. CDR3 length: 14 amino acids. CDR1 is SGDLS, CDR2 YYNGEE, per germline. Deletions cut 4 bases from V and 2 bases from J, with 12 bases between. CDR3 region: CASSPMGTQETQYF. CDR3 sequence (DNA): TGTGCCAGCAGCCCGATGGGCACACAAGAGACCCAGTACTTC.

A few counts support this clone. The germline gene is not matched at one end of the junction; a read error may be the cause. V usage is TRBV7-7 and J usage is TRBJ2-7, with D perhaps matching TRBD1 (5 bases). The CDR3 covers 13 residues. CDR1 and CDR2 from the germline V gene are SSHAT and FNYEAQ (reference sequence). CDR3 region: CASSLGHTYEQYF. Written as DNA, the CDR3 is TGTGCTAGCAGCTTAGGACACACCTACGAGCAGTACTTC.

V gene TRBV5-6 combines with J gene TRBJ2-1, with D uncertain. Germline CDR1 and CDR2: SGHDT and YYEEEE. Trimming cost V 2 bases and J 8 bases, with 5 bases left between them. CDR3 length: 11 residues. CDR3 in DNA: TGTGCCAGCAGCTTTGCGTATGAGCAGTTCTTC. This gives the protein CASSFAYEQFF.

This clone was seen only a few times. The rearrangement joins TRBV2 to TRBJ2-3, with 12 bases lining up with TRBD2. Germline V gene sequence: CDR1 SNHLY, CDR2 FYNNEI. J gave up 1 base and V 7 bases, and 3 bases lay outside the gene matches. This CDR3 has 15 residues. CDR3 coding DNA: TGTGCCAGCACTCGACTAGCGGGGGGCACAGATACGCAGTATTTT. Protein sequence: CASTRLAGGTDTQYF. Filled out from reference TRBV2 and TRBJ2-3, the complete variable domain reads EPEVTQTPSHQVTQMGQEVILRCVPISNHLYFYWYRQILGQKVEFLVSFYNNEISEKSEIFDDQFSVERPDGSNFTLKIRSTKLEDSAMYFCASTRLAGGTDTQYFGPGTRLTVL.

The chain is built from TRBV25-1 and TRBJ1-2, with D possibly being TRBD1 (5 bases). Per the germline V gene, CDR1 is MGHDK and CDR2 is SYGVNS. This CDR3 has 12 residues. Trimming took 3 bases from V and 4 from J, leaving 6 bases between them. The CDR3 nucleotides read TGTGCCAGCAGTGACAGGGTCTATGGCTACACCTTC. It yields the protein CASSDRVYGYTF.

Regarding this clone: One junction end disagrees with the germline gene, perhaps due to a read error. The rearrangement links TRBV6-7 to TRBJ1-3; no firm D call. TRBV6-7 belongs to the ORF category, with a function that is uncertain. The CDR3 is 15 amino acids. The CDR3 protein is CASSYSFPSRNTIYF. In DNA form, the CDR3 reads TGTGCCAGCAGTTACTCGTTTCCCTCTCGAAACACCATATATTTT.

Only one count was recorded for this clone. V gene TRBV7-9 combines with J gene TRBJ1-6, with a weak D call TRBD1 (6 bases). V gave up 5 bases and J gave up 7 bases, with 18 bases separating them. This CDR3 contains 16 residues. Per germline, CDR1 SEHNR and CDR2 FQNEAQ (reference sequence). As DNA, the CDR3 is TGTGCCAGCAGCCTCTCGGGGGGGCCTCGGAATTCACCCCTCCACTTT. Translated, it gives CASSLSGGPRNSPLHF.

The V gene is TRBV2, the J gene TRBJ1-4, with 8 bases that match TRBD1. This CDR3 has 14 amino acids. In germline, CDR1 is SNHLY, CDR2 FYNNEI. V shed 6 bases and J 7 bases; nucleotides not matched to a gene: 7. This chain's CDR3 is CASRVDRDVEKLFF. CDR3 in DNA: TGTGCCAGCAGGGTGGACAGGGACGTTGAAAAACTGTTTTTT.

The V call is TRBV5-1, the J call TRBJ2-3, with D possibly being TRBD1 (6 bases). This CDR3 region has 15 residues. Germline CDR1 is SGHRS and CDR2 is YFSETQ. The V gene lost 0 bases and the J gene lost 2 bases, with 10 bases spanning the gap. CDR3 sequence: CASSLGGQLTDTQYF. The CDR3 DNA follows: TGCGCCAGCAGCTTGGGGGGGCAGCTCACAGATACGCAGTATTTT.

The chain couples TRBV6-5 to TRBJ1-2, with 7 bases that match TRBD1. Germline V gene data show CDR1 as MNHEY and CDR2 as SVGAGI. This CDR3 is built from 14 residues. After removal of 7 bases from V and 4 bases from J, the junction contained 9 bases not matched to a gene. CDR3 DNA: TGTGCCAGCACCAACGGAGGGGGCCGCTATGGCTACACCTTC. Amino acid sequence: CASTNGGGRYGYTF.

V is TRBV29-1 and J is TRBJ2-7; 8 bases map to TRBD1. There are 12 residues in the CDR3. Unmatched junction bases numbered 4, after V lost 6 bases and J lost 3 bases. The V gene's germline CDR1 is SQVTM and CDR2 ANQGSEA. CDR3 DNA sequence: TGCAGCGTCTGGACAGGGAGCTACGAGCAGTACTTC. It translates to CSVWTGSYEQYF.